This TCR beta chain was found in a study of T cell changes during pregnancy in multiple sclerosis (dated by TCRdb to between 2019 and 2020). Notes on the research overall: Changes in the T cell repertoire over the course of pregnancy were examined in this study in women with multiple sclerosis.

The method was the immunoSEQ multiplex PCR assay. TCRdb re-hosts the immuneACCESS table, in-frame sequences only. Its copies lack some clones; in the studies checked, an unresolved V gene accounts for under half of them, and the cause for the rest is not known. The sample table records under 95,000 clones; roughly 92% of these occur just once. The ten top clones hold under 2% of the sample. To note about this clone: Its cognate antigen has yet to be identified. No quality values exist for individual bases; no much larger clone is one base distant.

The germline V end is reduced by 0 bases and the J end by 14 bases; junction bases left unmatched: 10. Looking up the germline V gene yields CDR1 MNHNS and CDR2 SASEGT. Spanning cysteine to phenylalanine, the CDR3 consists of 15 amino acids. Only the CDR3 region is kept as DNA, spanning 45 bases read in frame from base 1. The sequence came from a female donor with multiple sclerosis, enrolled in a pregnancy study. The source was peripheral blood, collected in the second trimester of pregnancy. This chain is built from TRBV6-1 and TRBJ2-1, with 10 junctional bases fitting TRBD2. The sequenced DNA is TGTGCCAGCAGTGAAGCAAACTTGGGAACTAGCGGGGAGTTCTTC. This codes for CASSEANLGTSGEFF.